A single sample is the source of the 30 T cell receptor beta chains below, sequenced in a study of T cell responses to AZD1222 COVID-19 vaccine. Repertoires were generated with immunoSEQ multiplex PCR, while TCRdb's copy carries only in-frame clones and drops some. The sample records some 130,000 clones, approximately 84% being singletons. Specimen: peripheral blood, collected on day 0 of AZD1222 vaccination. The receptor set was obtained from an adult in good health.

This chain joins TRBV5-1 and TRBJ1-4; the match to TRBD1 covers 9 bases. The CDR3 contains 18 residues. Germline lookup yields CDR1 SGHRS and CDR2 YFSETQ. V was pared by 3 bases and J by 2 bases, with 11 bases of the junction left unmatched. The chain's CDR3 is CASSSNGQGRTTNEKLFF. The CDR3, as DNA: TGCGCCAGCAGCTCAAATGGACAGGGGAGGACTACTAATGAAAAACTGTTTTTT.

The V gene is TRBV7-9, the J gene TRBJ1-6; no reliable D call. The CDR3 covers 16 residues. The germline V gene encodes CDR1 SEHNR and CDR2 FQNEAQ (reference sequence). Trimming shortened V by 5 bases and J by 0 bases, and 11 bases separated the two germline ends. The DNA of the CDR3 is TGTGCCAGCAGCCCACTGACTAACTCCTATAATTCACCCCTCCACTTT. This sequence encodes CASSPLTNSYNSPLHF. Drawing the rest from reference TRBV7-9 and TRBJ1-6, the complete variable domain is DTGVSQNPRHKITKRGQNVTFRCDPISEHNRLYWYRQTLGQGPEFLTYFQNEAQLEKSRLLSDRFSAERPKGSFSTLEIQRTEQGDSAMYLCASSPLTNSYNSPLHFGNGTRLTVT.

This clone was observed a handful of times. This rearrangement joins TRBV30 to TRBJ1-1; a possible D gene is TRBD1 (5 bases). V shed 2 bases and J shed 4 bases, with 14 bases lying between them. Germline CDR1 and CDR2: GTSNPN and SVGIG (reference sequence). The CDR3 covers 14 residues. Here the CDR3 DNA reads TGTGCCTGGAGTCGGCCGGGGGGGATCACTGAAGCTTTCTTT. Translating it yields CAWSRPGGITEAFF.

This chain uses TRBV9 with TRBJ2-7; possibly TRBD1 or TRBD2 for D (5 bases each). The germline V gene has CDR1 SGDLS and CDR2 YYNGEE. The CDR3 has 16 residues. V dropped 2 bases and J dropped 1 base, with 16 bases sitting between them. For the CDR3, the DNA is TGTGCCAGCAGCGTCAACACCGGGACCCAATCCTACGAGCAGTACTTC. It is translated as CASSVNTGTQSYEQYF.

V is TRBV27 and J is TRBJ1-1; D perhaps matches TRBD1 (6 bases). Trimming removed 5 bases at V and 5 bases at J, with 21 bases between. CDR1 is MNHEY, CDR2 SMNVEV, per germline (reference sequence). The CDR3 sequence is 16 residues long. In DNA form, the CDR3 reads TGTGCCAGCAGTCTCTATTCGACAGGATTGTGGACTGAAGCTTTCTTT. It codes for CASSLYSTGLWTEAFF.

The J gene is TRBJ1-2, the V gene TRBV4-1; a weak D match, TRBD1 (6 bases). Germline values: CDR1 MGHRA, CDR2 YSYEKL. V was shortened by 0 bases and J by 2 bases, with 13 bases between the two germline ends. The CDR3 runs 16 residues. This CDR3 reads CASSQEGGGQNYGYTF. In nucleotides, the CDR3 is TGCGCCAGCAGCCAAGAAGGCGGGGGCCAAAACTATGGCTACACCTTC.

Details on this clone: The identical CDR3 is also encoded by other nucleotide sequences in the sample. This chain connects TRBV6-1 to TRBJ1-2; D ambiguous. This CDR3 contains 13 residues. Germline V CDR1 and CDR2: MNHNS, SASEGT. V lost 1 base to trimming and J lost 4 bases, with 7 bases between them. DNA of the CDR3: TGTGCCAGCAGTGAAGGGCTACGCTATGGCTACACCTTC. It yields the protein CASSEGLRYGYTF.

J is TRBJ1-2 and V is TRBV12-3 or TRBV12-4, with D maybe TRBD1 (5 bases). This CDR3 contains 12 residues. Trimming removed 6 bases at V and 7 bases at J, with 12 bases between. This CDR3 is CASRYQGSGYTF. The CDR3 DNA is TGTGCCAGCAGATATCAGGGAAGTGGCTACACCTTC.

The V gene is TRBV5-5, the J gene TRBJ1-6, with 7 nucleotides matching TRBD1. Trimming at V came to 4 bases and at J to 5 bases, leaving 3 bases not matched to a gene. The germline V gene encodes CDR1 SGHKS and CDR2 YYEKEE (reference sequence). This CDR3 contains 14 residues. CDR3 sequence (DNA): TGTGCCAGCAGCGGACAGGTCAATAATTCACCCCTCCACTTT. This codes for CASSGQVNNSPLHF.

This rearrangement joins TRBV27 to TRBJ1-2, with TRBD1 matching 9 bases. The V gene end was trimmed by 10 bases and the J gene end by 5 bases; junction bases not matched to a gene: 20. The germline CDR1 and CDR2 sequences are MNHEY and SMNVEV (reference sequence). The CDR3 spans 17 residues. The CDR3 protein is CATMHTPGQGREYGYTF. The CDR3 DNA sequence: TGTGCCACCATGCACACCCCGGGACAGGGAAGGGAGTATGGCTACACCTTC.

This clone has a single count. The chain recombines TRBV18 with TRBJ1-1, with 8 bases lining up with TRBD1. Germline V gene data show CDR1 as KGHSH and CDR2 as LQKENI. V dropped 0 bases and J dropped 2; count of bases not matched to a gene: 11. This CDR3 has 18 amino acids. The CDR3: CASSPPNRMAGGNTEAFF. For the CDR3, the DNA is TGTGCCAGCTCACCACCAAATCGTATGGCAGGGGGCAACACTGAAGCTTTCTTT.

The chain is built from TRBV27 and TRBJ2-5, with D possibly being TRBD1 (6 bases). Looked up from germline, CDR1 is MNHEY and CDR2 is SMNVEV (reference sequence). Trimming left V 2 bases short and J 3 bases short, with 13 bases between. The CDR3 is 15 residues long. CDR3 bases: TGTGCCAGCAGTTTAAGGGGGACGCGCGAAGAGACCCAGTACTTC. This gives the protein CASSLRGTREETQYF.

This clone was seen more than once but under ten times. The chain employs TRBV28 and TRBJ1-6; no clear D. V lost 6 bases and J 0 bases, leaving 9 bases between the germline ends. The CDR3 contains 15 residues. The germline gives CDR1 MDHEN, CDR2 SYDVKM. CDR3 sequence reads: CASRPGSSYNSPLHF. CDR3 nucleotides: TGTGCCAGCAGACCCGGTAGCTCCTATAATTCACCCCTCCACTTT. The variable domain in full, completed from reference TRBV28 and TRBJ1-6, reads DVKVTQSSRYLVKRTGEKVFLECVQDMDHENMFWYRQDPGLGLRLIYFSYDVKMKEKGDIPEGYSVSREKKERFSLILESASTNQTSMYLCASRPGSSYNSPLHFGNGTRLTVT.

The CDR3 protein is CAISWGSRTANYGYTF. In DNA form, the CDR3 reads TGTGCCATCTCGTGGGGGTCGAGAACAGCTAACTATGGCTACACCTTC. The genes are TRBV28 and TRBJ1-2; D perhaps matches TRBD1 (5 bases). Per germline, CDR1 MDHEN and CDR2 SYDVKM. V shed 10 bases and J shed 0 bases, with 21 bases lying between them. The CDR3 covers 16 residues.

This clone was found once. This chain joins TRBV16 and TRBJ2-4; D is possibly TRBD1 (6 bases). The CDR3 totals 17 residues. Germline V CDR1 and CDR2: KGHSY, FQNENV. V lost 1 base and J lost 4, with 17 bases in between. This CDR3 is CASSQWDQGKLKNIQYF. The CDR3 nucleotides read TGTGCCAGCAGCCAATGGGATCAGGGGAAGCTTAAAAACATTCAGTACTTC.

The chain carries TRBV5-1 and TRBJ2-2; D is perhaps TRBD2 (5 bases). V was trimmed by 0 bases and J by 1 base, leaving 13 bases between them. CDR3 length: 17 amino acids. The germline CDR1 and CDR2 sequences are SGHRS and YFSETQ. CDR3 in DNA: TGCGCCAGCAGCTTGGCTAGGGCGGGCCAGAACACCGGGGAGCTGTTTTTT. This sequence encodes CASSLARAGQNTGELFF.

The chain combines TRBV6-5 with TRBJ1-1, with D unclear. The CDR3 runs to 14 residues. V gave up 7 bases and J gave up 0 bases, with 12 bases separating them. Per the germline V gene, CDR1 is MNHEY and CDR2 is SVGAGI. The CDR3 loop reads CASMPPSMNTEAFF. Here the CDR3 DNA reads TGTGCCAGCATGCCGCCGTCTATGAACACTGAAGCTTTCTTT.

V usage is TRBV5-5 and J usage is TRBJ2-3; no definite D call. The CDR3 loop spans 13 amino acids. The germline gives CDR1 SGHKS, CDR2 YYEKEE (reference sequence). V lost 4 bases and J 0 bases, leaving 6 bases between the germline ends. The CDR3 loop is CASSSPSTDTQYF. The CDR3 DNA reads TGTGCCAGCAGCAGTCCGAGCACAGATACGCAGTATTTT.

The chain carries TRBV3-1 (or the pseudogene TRBV3-2) and TRBJ1-1, with a tentative D call TRBD1 (6 bases). Trimming stripped 2 bases from V and 2 bases from J, with 15 bases between. This CDR3 is 16 amino acids long. Germline assignment: CDR1 LGHDT and CDR2 YNNKEL (reference sequence). The DNA of the CDR3 is TGTGCCAGCAGCCAACCCGGGACACCTAGAAACACTGAAGCTTTCTTT. Translated: CASSQPGTPRNTEAFF.

V is TRBV5-1 and J is TRBJ2-5; D remains unclear. The CDR3 contains 13 residues. In germline, CDR1 is SGHRS, CDR2 YFSETQ. The V and J ends lost 4 bases and 4 bases respectively, with 11 bases between them. The CDR3 here is CASSKPPIETQYF. In DNA form, the CDR3 reads TGCGCCAGCAGCAAACCTCCCATAGAGACCCAGTACTTC.

The V gene is TRBV5-1, the J gene TRBJ2-3; TRBD2 agrees at 10 bases. CDR1 is SGHRS and CDR2 is YFSETQ in the germline V gene. V lost 3 bases and J lost 2; bases outside the gene matches: 6. The CDR3 extends over 16 amino acids. The CDR3 region has the DNA TGCGCCAGCAGCTGGGGGACTAGCGTGGACACAGATACGCAGTATTTT. The encoded protein is CASSWGTSVDTDTQYF. Together with reference TRBV5-1 and TRBJ2-3, the CDR3 gives the full variable domain: KAGVTQTPRYLIKTRGQQVTLSCSPISGHRSVSWYQQTPGQGLQFLFEYFSETQRNKGNFPGRFSGRQFSNSRSEMNVSTLELGDSALYLCASSWGTSVDTDTQYFGPGTRLTVL.

The gene calls are TRBV5-4 and TRBJ1-1; 10 nucleotides align to TRBD1. CDR1 and CDR2 (germline): SGHNT, YYREEE (reference sequence). CDR3 size: 16 residues. Trimming cost V 1 base and J 2 bases; bases outside gene matches: 5. The CDR3 spells CASSLWDRGDNTEAFF. The CDR3 DNA reads TGTGCCAGCAGCTTGTGGGACAGGGGCGACAACACTGAAGCTTTCTTT.

The chain carries TRBV7-2 and TRBJ2-7; 7 nucleotides align to TRBD1. The germline gives CDR1 SGHTA, CDR2 FQGNSA. CDR3 size: 14 residues. Trimming at V came to 5 bases and at J to 1 base, leaving 5 bases not matched to a gene. The CDR3 sequence is CASSVGTVSYEQYF. For the CDR3, the DNA is TGTGCCAGCAGCGTGGGGACAGTTTCCTACGAGCAGTACTTC.

This chain links TRBV25-1 with TRBJ1-2; D is ambiguous. V dropped 0 bases and J dropped 8 bases, with 19 bases sitting between them. Germline CDR1 reads MGHDK; CDR2 reads SYGVNS. CDR3 length: 16 residues. CDR3 sequence: CASSEYGEHSEIGYTF. The CDR3 DNA reads as TGTGCCAGCAGTGAATATGGGGAACACAGTGAGATCGGCTACACCTTC.

The chain links TRBV9 to TRBJ1-5, with D possibly TRBD1 on 6 matching bases. Germline CDR1 reads SGDLS; CDR2 reads YYNGEE. The ends were cut back, 1 base at V and 0 bases at J, with 8 bases in the middle. This CDR3 is 15 amino acids long. CDR3 DNA: TGTGCCAGCAGCGTAACAGGGTATAGCAATCAGCCCCAGCATTTT. Translation gives CASSVTGYSNQPQHF.

This clone was counted between two and nine times. The gene calls are TRBV6-5 and TRBJ2-7, with D possibly TRBD1 on 6 matching bases. Trimming stripped 6 bases from V and 0 bases from J, with 9 bases between. The CDR3 extends over 13 amino acids. Germline loops: CDR1 MNHEY, CDR2 SVGAGI. The CDR3 region is CASSHRDSYEQYF. The CDR3 bases are TGTGCCAGCAGCCACAGGGACTCCTACGAGCAGTACTTC.

This chain links TRBV5-5 with TRBJ2-3; D perhaps matches TRBD2 (6 bases). The CDR3 runs 15 residues. Germline CDR1 SGHKS, CDR2 YYEKEE (reference sequence). Trimming took 1 base from V and 1 from J, leaving 10 bases between them. The CDR3 loop reads CASSLLPGGTDTQYF. The CDR3 DNA sequence: TGTGCCAGCAGCTTGTTACCGGGAGGCACAGATACGCAGTATTTT.

In its sample, this clone was seen once. The V call is TRBV2, the J call TRBJ2-7, with 8 bases lining up with TRBD2. The CDR3 is 14 amino acids. Germline V gene lookup returns CDR1 SNHLY and CDR2 FYNNEI. With V trimmed by 5 bases and J by 0 bases, 3 bases remained unmatched. The chain's CDR3 is CASSPGGGSYEQYF. CDR3 in DNA: TGTGCCAGCAGTCCGGGGGGGGGCTCCTACGAGCAGTACTTC.

The chain links TRBV7-9 to TRBJ1-4; D call uncertain. The CDR3 totals 14 residues. CDR1 is SEHNR and CDR2 is FQNEAQ in the germline V gene (reference sequence). V was clipped by 0 bases and J by 7 bases, with 9 bases between them. CDR3 protein: CASSLAVMGEKLFF. The CDR3 region has the DNA TGTGCCAGCAGCTTAGCCGTAATGGGTGAAAAACTGTTTTTT.

This chain connects TRBV7-9 to TRBJ2-7; the D is unclear. Trimming removed 6 bases at V and 2 bases at J, with 8 bases between. This CDR3 contains 12 residues. The germline CDR1 and CDR2 sequences are SEHNR and FQNEAQ (reference sequence). The CDR3 is CASSIRTYEQYF. CDR3 DNA: TGTGCCAGCAGTATCCGCACCTACGAGCAGTACTTC. Drawing the rest from reference TRBV7-9 and TRBJ2-7, the complete variable domain is DTGVSQNPRHKITKRGQNVTFRCDPISEHNRLYWYRQTLGQGPEFLTYFQNEAQLEKSRLLSDRFSAERPKGSFSTLEIQRTEQGDSAMYLCASSIRTYEQYFGPGTRLTVT.